The 32 T cell receptor beta chains in this list originate from one sample, sequenced in a study of blood T cells in healthy people across ages (dated by TCRdb to between 2015 and 2016). To prepare the library, 5' RACE was applied. Sequenced on an Illumina HiSeq 2500. A second PCR of roughly 6 to 11 cycles was run with a J-beta primer mix and a sample-barcoded 5' primer. The public reads were run again by TCRdb, first through fastp at Q25 and then through MiXCR, and only productive beta chains were kept. CDR3 protein sequences are deduplicated, and each keeps its most common genes and DNA. Here the sample has more than 800,000 distinct CDR3 sequences; more than 25% occur a single time. Of the sample, 17% falls within the top ten clones. The sequenced sample consisted of blood. The receptors shown here come from a woman of 80 years or more in good health.

This clonotype was recorded at least ten times. This may be a read error: a much more frequent sequence differs by one nucleotide. The chain has TRBV30 and TRBJ2-1; 14 positions agree with TRBD2. Germline CDR1 GTSNPN, CDR2 SVGIG (reference sequence). The V segment lost 2 bases and the J segment 9 bases; nucleotides outside the gene matches: 3. This CDR3 spans 14 amino acids. CDR3 DNA sequence: TGTGCCTGGAGTCAGACTAGCGGGGGGGGTGAGCAGTTCTTC. Its translation is CAWSQTSGGGEQFF.

This clonotype was observed at least ten times. The chain combines TRBV11-2 with TRBJ1-6; the D gene is possibly TRBD1 (5 bases). Germline V gene sequence: CDR1 SGHAT, CDR2 FQNNGV. The CDR3 contains 14 residues. V was shortened by 4 bases and J by 5 bases, with 9 bases between the two germline ends. Written as DNA, the CDR3 is TGTGCCAGCAGCTCGACAGTTCATAATTCACCCCTCCACTTT. Amino acids: CASSSTVHNSPLHF.

The chain joins TRBV6-6 to TRBJ1-2, with 11 bases matching TRBD1. CDR3 length: 15 residues. V dropped 6 bases and J dropped 1; count of bases not matched to a gene: 4. Germline V gene sequence: CDR1 MNHNY, CDR2 SVGAGI (reference sequence). The CDR3 is CASRLDRGLNYGYTF. CDR3 in DNA: TGTGCCAGCAGATTGGACAGGGGGCTTAACTATGGCTACACCTTC.

This sequence joins TRBV11-3 and TRBJ2-1, with D perhaps matching TRBD2 (5 bases). The CDR3 spans 12 residues. Between the trimmed V and J ends, which lost 3 bases and 14 bases, there was a span of 14 bases. Germline CDR1 and CDR2: SGHNT and YENEEA. The CDR3 region is CASSFQALEEFF. The CDR3 region has the DNA TGTGCCAGCAGCTTCCAGGCCCTGGAGGAGTTCTTC. Supplemented by reference TRBV11-3 and TRBJ2-1, the full variable domain reads EAGVVQSPRYKIIEKKQPVAFWCNPISGHNTLYWYLQNLGQGPELLIRYENEEAVDDSQLPKDRFSAERLKGVDSTLKIQPAELGDSAVYLCASSFQALEEFFGPGTRLTVL.

Points on this clonotype: Possible read error: a much larger clone is one base away. The chain employs TRBV5-1 and TRBJ2-7; possible D gene TRBD1, 6 bases. CDR3 length: 14 amino acids. The germline CDR1 and CDR2 sequences are SGHRS and YFSETQ. Trimming cost V 7 bases and J 7 bases, with 21 bases left between them. The CDR3 bases are TGCGCCAGCCTGGGGGACACGACCCACAATGAGCAGTACTTC. Translation gives CASLGDTTHNEQYF.

This clonotype occurred many times. The chain employs TRBV25-1 and TRBJ2-1; 8 bases fit TRBD2. V lost 0 bases and J lost 4; bases outside the gene matches: 17. The CDR3 has 20 residues. CDR1 is MGHDK, CDR2 SYGVNS, per germline. The CDR3 reads CASSEYGRGRLVSPYNEQFF. The CDR3 region has the DNA TGTGCCAGCAGTGAATACGGGAGGGGCCGACTAGTGAGCCCTTACAATGAGCAGTTCTTC.

CDR3 in amino acids: CASSPYGLRGNSNQPQHF. The CDR3 bases are TGTGCCAGCAGTCCCTATGGCCTCCGAGGGAATAGCAATCAGCCCCAGCATTTT. The V call is TRBV28, the J call TRBJ1-5; D is unresolved. The CDR3 consists of 18 residues. From germline, CDR1 is MDHEN and CDR2 SYDVKM. Trimming shortened V by 5 bases and J by 0 bases, and 20 bases separated the two germline ends.

The chain joins TRBV2 to TRBJ1-1; weak D call: TRBD1 (5 bases). The germline V gene encodes CDR1 SNHLY and CDR2 FYNNEI. This CDR3 has 13 residues. The V end was cut by 8 bases, the J end by 3 bases, with 13 bases between. The CDR3 spells CASVRGRDTEAFF. CDR3 nucleotides: TGTGCCAGCGTAAGGGGAAGGGACACTGAAGCTTTCTTT.

This sequence joins TRBV5-6 and TRBJ1-1; tentative D call: TRBD1 (6 bases). Germline V gives CDR1 SGHDT, CDR2 YYEEEE. V lost 3 bases and J lost 3, with 21 bases in between. The CDR3 has 17 residues. Written as DNA, the CDR3 is TGTGCCAGCAGCTCGGGAGGGGGGAAGTGGGGTTACACTGAAGCTTTCTTT. This codes for CASSSGGGKWGYTEAFF. Drawing the rest from reference TRBV5-6 and TRBJ1-1, the complete variable domain is DAGVTQSPTHLIKTRGQQVTLRCSPKSGHDTVSWYQQALGQGPQFIFQYYEEEERQRGNFPDRFSGHQFPNYSSELNVNALLLGDSALYLCASSSGGGKWGYTEAFFGQGTRLTVV.

J is TRBJ2-1 and V is TRBV10-3; 7 bases agree with TRBD2. The better agreement between TRBJ2-7 and the DNA end casts doubt on the J call. Germline V gives CDR1 ENHRY, CDR2 SYGVKD. This CDR3 is 14 amino acids long. The CDR3: CAISSSGEYNEQYF. DNA for the CDR3: TGTGCCATCAGTTCTAGCGGAGAGTACAATGAGCAGTACTTC.

This clonotype has a count of ten or more. The chain joins TRBV9 to TRBJ2-3, with D unresolved. The CDR3 is 15 residues long. Germline V gene data show CDR1 as SGDLS and CDR2 as YYNGEE. V was trimmed by 5 bases and J by 2 bases, leaving 15 bases between them. The CDR3 reads CASRKTQAYTDTQYF. For the CDR3, the DNA is TGTGCCAGCAGAAAGACTCAGGCTTACACAGATACGCAGTATTTT.

This clonotype has only one observation. The chain couples TRBV12-3 or TRBV12-4 to TRBJ1-1; D ambiguous. V gave up 5 bases and J gave up 1 base, with 11 bases separating them. The CDR3 has 14 residues. The CDR3 sequence is CASSTPLKNTEAFF. CDR3 coding DNA: TGTGCCAGCAGTACCCCTCTCAAGAACACTGAAGCTTTCTTT.

This chain uses TRBV7-2 with TRBJ2-7; a possible D gene is TRBD2 (5 bases). The germline gives CDR1 SGHTA, CDR2 FQGNSA. Trimming removed 5 bases from V and 4 bases from J, with 12 bases in between. CDR3 length equals 13 residues. The CDR3 DNA reads TGTGCCAGCAGCCCTCCTGAGGGATACGAGCAGTACTTC. Translating gives CASSPPEGYEQYF.

This rearrangement joins TRBV5-4 to TRBJ2-5; D uncertain. TRBJ2-7 explains the end of the DNA better; the J call may be wrong. This CDR3 contains 14 residues. The germline CDR1 and CDR2 sequences are SGHNT and YYREEE (reference sequence). The CDR3 reads CASSRTASAYEQYF. DNA for the CDR3: TGTGCCAGCAGCCGTACGGCCTCCGCCTACGAGCAGTACTTC.

The table lists this clonotype with many counts. The genes are TRBV20-1 and TRBJ2-1; 8 nucleotides match TRBD2. V lost 2 bases, J lost 4 bases, and 7 bases stayed unmatched. The CDR3 runs 15 residues. Germline V CDR1 and CDR2: DFQATT, SNEGSKA (reference sequence). CDR3 region: CSARSGGALYNEQFF. Here the CDR3 DNA reads TGCAGTGCTAGATCCGGGGGGGCCCTTTACAATGAGCAGTTCTTC.

V and J are TRBV11-2 and TRBJ2-1; 8 bases map to TRBD2. J was trimmed by 4 bases and V by 0 bases; bases with no gene match: 11. Germline-derived CDR1 and CDR2 are SGHAT and FQNNGV. This CDR3 has 18 amino acids. CDR3 DNA sequence: TGTGCCAGCAGCTTAGAGGAGGGAGCGGGAGAACGGTACAATGAGCAGTTCTTC. This sequence encodes CASSLEEGAGERYNEQFF. The complete variable domain, with remaining parts taken from reference TRBV11-2 and TRBJ2-1, reads EAGVAQSPRYKIIEKRQSVAFWCNPISGHATLYWYQQILGQGPKLLIQFQNNGVVDDSQLPKDRFSAERLKGVDSTLKIQPAKLEDSAVYLCASSLEEGAGERYNEQFFGPGTRLTVL.

This clonotype was counted ten times or more. This rearrangement joins TRBV7-2 to TRBJ2-5; the match to TRBD2 covers 7 bases. Germline V CDR1 and CDR2: SGHTA, FQGNSA. The trim removed 3 bases at V and 4 bases at J, leaving 8 bases unmatched. CDR3 length: 15 amino acids. The CDR3 nucleotides are TGTGCCAGCAGCTTTGTCTCAGCGGGGATAGAGACCCAGTACTTC. This encodes CASSFVSAGIETQYF.

The chain uses TRBV10-3 and TRBJ2-7; TRBD2 agrees at 10 bases. Germline V lookup: CDR1 ENHRY, CDR2 SYGVKD. The CDR3 totals 15 residues. The ends lost 5 bases at V and 4 bases at J; junction bases unmatched: 8. The CDR3 sequence: CAISYGTSDSYEQYF. CDR3 DNA: TGTGCCATCAGTTACGGGACTAGCGACTCGTACGAGCAGTACTTC.

Comment on this clonotype: With a much larger clone just one base away, this may be a read error. This chain links TRBV6-6 with TRBJ2-7; D remains ambiguous. V lost 6 bases and J 7 bases, leaving 16 bases between the germline ends. The CDR3 sequence is 13 residues long. CDR1 and CDR2 from the germline V gene are MNHNY and SVGAGI (reference sequence). CDR3: CASRPVSYNEQYF. In DNA, the CDR3 is TGTGCCAGCAGACCTGTCTCCTACAATGAGCAGTACTTC.

This clonotype was counted ten times or more. V is TRBV6-6 and J is TRBJ1-5; a weak D match, TRBD1 (5 bases). This CDR3 is built from 14 residues. From germline, CDR1 is MNHNY and CDR2 SVGAGI (reference sequence). The V end was cut by 7 bases, the J end by 6 bases, with 16 bases between. The DNA of the CDR3 is TGTGCCAGCACCGGCCCCGCAAGGGGTCAGCCCCAGCATTTT. Translating gives CASTGPARGQPQHF.

This clonotype has more than one count but fewer than ten. V and J are TRBV6-6 and TRBJ1-5; TRBD1 matches 7 bases. Germline values: CDR1 MNHNY, CDR2 SVGAGI (reference sequence). This CDR3 spans 16 amino acids. V gave up 6 bases and J gave up 3 bases; unmatched junction bases: 11. Here the CDR3 DNA reads TGTGCCAGCAGCAGCTTCGGCGGGACAGACAATCAGCCCCAGCATTTT. As protein: CASSSFGGTDNQPQHF.

This clonotype showed up many times. CDR3 residues: CASSLAMVGALPWVYTQYF. The DNA for the CDR3 is TGTGCCAGCAGCTTAGCAATGGTCGGGGCACTACCGTGGGTATATACGCAGTATTTT. The V call is TRBV7-2, the J call TRBJ2-3; D tentatively reads TRBD1 or TRBD2 (5 bases each). The V and J ends lost 0 bases and 7 bases respectively, with 26 bases between them. CDR1 and CDR2 (germline): SGHTA, FQGNSA. The CDR3 sequence is 19 residues long.

On this clonotype itself: A single base separates this from a much larger clone, so it may be a read error. CDR3 residues: CVSSSLNRETGTQYF. CDR3 sequence (DNA): TGTGTCAGCAGTTCGCTGAACAGGGAAACTGGGACCCAGTACTTC. The chain couples TRBV27 to TRBJ2-7, with a weak D call TRBD1 (6 bases). The DNA end lines up better with TRBJ2-5; the J call may be wrong. The CDR3 runs 15 residues. Germline assignment: CDR1 MNHEY and CDR2 SMNVEV (reference sequence).

The chain couples TRBV7-9 to TRBJ2-7; D perhaps matches TRBD1 (6 bases). Germline CDR1 reads SEHNR; CDR2 reads FQNEAQ (reference sequence). This CDR3 contains 15 residues. V dropped 5 bases and J dropped 3 bases, with 17 bases sitting between them. CDR3: CASSPPRRGRYEQYF. CDR3 in DNA: TGTGCCAGCAGCCCCCCTCGCAGGGGCCGCTACGAGCAGTACTTC.

J is TRBJ1-2 and V is TRBV5-1, with 9 positions matching TRBD1. The CDR3 loop spans 17 amino acids. Germline V gene sequence: CDR1 SGHRS, CDR2 YFSETQ. The junction had 11 bases not matched to a gene; V was cut back by 4 bases and J by 1 base. The CDR3 DNA follows: TGCGCCAGCAGCCTAATCGCGCGGGACAGGGATAACTATGGCTACACCTTC. Translating gives CASSLIARDRDNYGYTF.

This clonotype was recorded at least ten times. The V and J genes are TRBV7-2 and TRBJ1-5; a weak D match, TRBD1 (5 bases). Germline values: CDR1 SGHTA, CDR2 FQGNSA. V was shortened by 3 bases and J by 5 bases, with 8 bases between the two germline ends. The CDR3 length is 13 residues. CDR3 residues: CASSLQGDQPQHF. The CDR3 DNA sequence: TGTGCCAGCAGCTTGCAGGGCGATCAGCCCCAGCATTTT.

DNA for the CDR3: TGTGCCAGCCTCCCCCGGGACAGGTGTCTTCCGGCCAAAAACATTCAGTACTTC. The encoded protein is CASLPRDRCLPAKNIQYF. This rearrangement joins TRBV9 to TRBJ2-4; 8 bases are shared with TRBD1. CDR3 length equals 18 residues. Germline CDR1 reads SGDLS; CDR2 reads YYNGEE. V gave up 7 bases and J gave up 1 base; unmatched junction bases: 16.

This chain joins TRBV5-1 and TRBJ2-3, with TRBD2 matching 10 bases. V shed 0 bases and J 4 bases; nucleotides not matched to a gene: 5. The CDR3 runs 16 residues. Germline V CDR1 and CDR2: SGHRS, YFSETQ. For the CDR3, the DNA is TGCGCCAGCAGCTTGGGGGGACTAGCGTCCCCAGATACGCAGTATTTT. Its translation: CASSLGGLASPDTQYF.

Turning to this clonotype: This may be a read error, as it is one base from a much larger clone. The chain has TRBV6-2 or TRBV6-3 and TRBJ2-7; 8 bases align to TRBD2. This CDR3 has 16 residues. J gave up 7 bases and V 6 bases, and 17 bases lay outside the gene matches. Per germline, CDR1 MNHEY and CDR2 SVGEGT. CDR3 bases: TGTGCCAGCAGGTTCTTTGGTAGCGGGGTTAACAATGAGCAGTACTTC. Translation gives CASRFFGSGVNNEQYF.

This clonotype was detected many times. This rearrangement joins TRBV7-2 to TRBJ1-5, with 7 bases fitting TRBD1. The length of the CDR3 is 15 residues. CDR1 is SGHTA, CDR2 FQGNSA, per germline. The ends lost 6 bases at V and 1 base at J; junction bases unmatched: 6. The CDR3, as DNA: TGTGCCAGCAGTTACAACAGGGGAAGCAATCAGCCCCAGCATTTT. Translating gives CASSYNRGSNQPQHF.

This clonotype was seen at least ten times. The chain carries TRBV7-2 and TRBJ2-6; possibly TRBD2 for D (5 bases). Trimming pared 8 bases from V and 1 base from J, leaving 18 bases between. The length of the CDR3 is 17 residues. CDR1 is SGHTA and CDR2 is FQGNSA in the germline V gene. The CDR3 protein is CASPDRTRPSGANVLTF. The CDR3 nucleotides read TGTGCCAGCCCCGATAGGACTCGGCCTTCTGGGGCCAACGTCCTGACTTTC.

This clonotype has more than one count but fewer than ten. The chain recombines TRBV27 with TRBJ1-1, with no clear D. Germline lookup yields CDR1 MNHEY and CDR2 SMNVEV (reference sequence). The CDR3 covers 13 residues. Between the trimmed V and J ends, which lost 6 bases and 4 bases, there was a span of 12 bases. CDR3 region: CASSGVLGTEAFF. CDR3 nucleotides: TGTGCCAGCAGCGGGGTGTTGGGCACTGAAGCTTTCTTT.